A selection of T cell receptor beta chains follows, all from one sample in a study of shared clonotypes between healthy human individuals. Sequenced by immunoSEQ multiplex PCR; TCRdb stores in-frame clones only, minus some. The sample consists of about 960,000 clones, approximately 80% of them appearing once. The sequencing input was memory CD4+ T cells sorted from blood. The receptors stem from a man between 18 and 35 years old in good health. Both conserved end residues are part of each CDR3. A D gene is named only where the DNA matches it firmly. A clone size is listed for some rows: how often the clone was seen (once, few, many), or a class if it is expanded.

. TRBJ2-7 TRBV5-4 . CASSFSEAYEQYF TGTGCCAGCAGCTTTTCGGAGGCCTACGAGCAGTACTTC
once TRBJ2-3 TRBV6-6 TRBD2 CASSRLAGGLNTQYF TGTGCCAGCAGTCGACTAGCGGGGGGGTTGAATACGCAGTATTTT
. TRBJ2-4 TRBV6-5 TRBD1 CASRPTGQGGIQYF TGTGCCAGCAGACCTACGGGACAGGGGGGGATTCAGTACTTC
. TRBJ1-2 TRBV6-5 TRBD1 CASSTLQGNYGYTF TGTGCCAGCAGTACCCTACAGGGGAACTATGGCTACACCTTC
once TRBJ2-5 TRBV2 . CASTPHETQYF TGTGCCAGCACCCCTCACGAGACCCAGTACTTC
. TRBJ2-1 TRBV6-1 TRBD2 CASSELAGMYNEQFF TGTGCCAGCAGTGAACTAGCGGGGATGTACAATGAGCAGTTCTTC
once TRBJ2-3 TRBV7-2 TRBD1 CASKRGTGDTDTQYF TGTGCCAGCAAACGAGGGACAGGGGACACAGATACGCAGTATTTT
. TRBJ1-3 TRBV19 . CASSIGGNTIYF TGTGCCAGTAGTATCGGAGGAAACACCATATATTTT
once TRBJ2-7 TRBV27 . CASSLKPGYYEQYF TGTGCCAGCAGTTTAAAGCCAGGATACTACGAGCAGTACTTC
. TRBJ2-7 TRBV10-1 TRBD2 CASSESPSGGASEQYF TGCGCCAGCAGTGAGTCGCCGAGCGGGGGGGCCTCCGAGCAGTACTTC
. TRBJ2-3 TRBV6-1 . CASSGTRLGSTDTQYF TGTGCCAGCAGTGGGACCCGTCTCGGGAGCACAGATACGCAGTATTTT